This T cell receptor (beta chain) was captured in a study of blood T cell repertoires in COVID-19. Study as a whole: Italy, Spain and the United States were the sources of the convalescent and acute COVID-19 samples. T cells, B-cell-depleted T cells, or PBMCs provided the cDNA or gDNA that served as material.

Cohorts were based on clinical histories the participants reported. V lost 6 bases and J lost 7, with 16 bases in between. Per the germline V gene, CDR1 is LNHDA and CDR2 is SQIVND (reference sequence). This CDR3 has 15 amino acids. Original data processing: Quantification of nucleated cells was approximated via reference gene primer amplification. Data came from immunoSEQ multiplex PCR; TCRdb stores just in-frame clones and leaves some out. V, J and clone size derive from that table, while D and trimming were established from the DNA sequence. This sample has roughly 220,000 clones, with 65% to 90% found just once.

This clonotype was obtained from a woman in her thirties or forties with acute COVID-19. Sequences were obtained from PBMCs or T cells enriched from blood (not recorded which). This chain joins TRBV19 and TRBJ1-6; a weak D match, TRBD1 (5 bases). Here the CDR3 DNA reads TGTGCCAGTAGACAGGCGAACTCCCGAAATTCACCCCTCCACTTT. Translating it yields CASRQANSRNSPLHF.